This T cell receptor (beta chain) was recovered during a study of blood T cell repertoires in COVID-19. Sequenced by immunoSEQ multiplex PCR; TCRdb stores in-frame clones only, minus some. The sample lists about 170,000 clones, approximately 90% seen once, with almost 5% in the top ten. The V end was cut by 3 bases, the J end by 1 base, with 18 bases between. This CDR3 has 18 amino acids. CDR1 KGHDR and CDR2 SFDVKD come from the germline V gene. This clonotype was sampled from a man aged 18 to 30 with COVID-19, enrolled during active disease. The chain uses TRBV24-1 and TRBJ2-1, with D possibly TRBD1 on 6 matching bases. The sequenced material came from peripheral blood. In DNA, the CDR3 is TGTGCCACCAGTGATATGCCCGGGACAAAAAATTCCTACAATGAGCAGTTCTTC. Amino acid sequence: CATSDMPGTKNSYNEQFF.